The 2 T cell receptor beta chains below come from one sample, sequenced in a study of blood T cell repertoires in COVID-19. The table came from immunoSEQ multiplex PCR; TCRdb's copy has only in-frame clones and leaves some out. The sample yields approximately 470,000 clones, roughly 88% seen once. The sequenced sample consisted of peripheral blood. These TCRs come from a human donor in a cohort sampled during active COVID-19.

In this sample, this clone turned up a few times. The rearrangement joins TRBV7-9 to TRBJ1-2; D is undetermined. The CDR3 consists of 14 residues. Germline loops: CDR1 SEHNR, CDR2 FQNEAQ (reference sequence). V was trimmed by 1 base and J by 5 bases, leaving 11 bases between them. Here the CDR3 reads CASSLGRGQYGYTF. The CDR3 DNA sequence: TGTGCCAGCAGCTTAGGCCGAGGCCAGTATGGCTACACCTTC. The full variable domain, completed using reference TRBV7-9 and TRBJ1-2, is DTGVSQNPRHKITKRGQNVTFRCDPISEHNRLYWYRQTLGQGPEFLTYFQNEAQLEKSRLLSDRFSAERPKGSFSTLEIQRTEQGDSAMYLCASSLGRGQYGYTFGSGTRLTVV.

V is TRBV5-1 and J is TRBJ1-1, with 10 nucleotides matching TRBD1. This CDR3 is 14 amino acids long. The V gene's germline CDR1 is SGHRS and CDR2 YFSETQ. The junction had 10 bases not matched to a gene; V was cut back by 7 bases and J by 7 bases. This CDR3 reads CASWDRGRIGEAFF. In DNA, the CDR3 is TGCGCCAGCTGGGACAGGGGTCGGATTGGTGAAGCTTTCTTT.